One and the same sample provided the 28 T cell receptor beta chains below, sequenced in a study of blood T cell repertoires in COVID-19. Measured with immunoSEQ multiplex PCR; TCRdb has only the in-frame clones, and not every one. The sample lists around 200,000 clones, approximately 84% occurring once. Sequencing was carried out using peripheral blood. The receptors originated from a man older than 75 with acute or convalescent COVID-19.

The chain couples TRBV16 to TRBJ1-2; TRBD1 might be the D (6 bases). The V end was cut by 2 bases, the J end by 0 bases, with 10 bases between. From germline, CDR1 is KGHSY and CDR2 FQNENV. This CDR3 has 15 residues. CDR3: CASSQQGHSNYGYTF. Written as DNA, the CDR3 is TGTGCCAGCAGCCAACAGGGACACTCTAACTATGGCTACACCTTC.

As DNA, the CDR3 is TGTGCCAGCAGCCCGGGGACAGGGGGCGCTGGCTACACCTTC. Protein sequence: CASSPGTGGAGYTF. This chain connects TRBV11-2 to TRBJ1-2; 12 nucleotides line up with TRBD1. This CDR3 is built from 14 residues. CDR1 SGHAT and CDR2 FQNNGV come from the germline V gene. The trim removed 5 bases at V and 7 bases at J, leaving 5 bases unmatched.

V gene TRBV6-6 combines with J gene TRBJ2-1; TRBD2 aligns across 13 bases. Germline V gene lookup returns CDR1 MNHNY and CDR2 SVGAGI (reference sequence). V shed 5 bases, J shed 6 bases, and the junction held 4 bases outside the gene matches. The CDR3 has 15 residues. The CDR3 DNA is TGTGCCAGCAGTCAGAGACTAGCGGGAGGCAATGAGCAGTTCTTC. Translating gives CASSQRLAGGNEQFF.

The V and J genes are TRBV12-2 and TRBJ2-1; the table's TRBD2 call for D was not verified on the DNA. TRBV12-2 is a listed pseudogene. CDR3 length: 16 amino acids. The DNA of the CDR3 is TGTGCAAGTCGCCACCCCCTACCGGGAGAGTACAATGAGCAGTTCTTC. Translated: CASRHPLPGEYNEQFF.

The gene calls are TRBV28 and TRBJ2-7, with a weak D call TRBD2 (5 bases). CDR1 and CDR2 (germline): MDHEN, SYDVKM. V dropped 5 bases and J dropped 2 bases, with 16 bases sitting between them. The CDR3 spans 15 residues. As DNA, the CDR3 is TGTGCCAGCAGTGCCCCCGCCGGGATGGCCTACGAGCAGTACTTC. This encodes CASSAPAGMAYEQYF.

This chain uses TRBV19 with TRBJ2-2, with 11 positions matching TRBD2. The CDR3 is 16 amino acids. The J segment lost 5 bases and the V segment lost 0 bases, leaving 2 bases of the junction unmatched. Germline values: CDR1 LNHDA, CDR2 SQIVND (reference sequence). CDR3 DNA sequence: TGTGCCAGTAGTATAGAGAGACTAGCGGGGACCGGGGAGCTGTTTTTT. Its translation is CASSIERLAGTGELFF.

The V gene is TRBV6-1, the J gene TRBJ2-7, with TRBD1 identical over 8 bases. This CDR3 comprises 15 residues. The ends lost 2 bases at V and 6 bases at J; junction bases unmatched: 9. The germline V gene has CDR1 MNHNS and CDR2 SASEGT. CDR3 coding DNA: TGTGCCAGCAGTGAATTTGGGACAGGTCGCGGCGAGCAGTACTTC. Residues: CASSEFGTGRGEQYF.

The chain recombines TRBV24-1 with TRBJ2-1; 9 bases are shared with TRBD2. Germline CDR1 reads KGHDR; CDR2 reads SFDVKD. The CDR3 has 17 residues. The trim removed 4 bases at V and 0 bases at J, leaving 6 bases unmatched. The chain's CDR3 is CATSEWFSGGSYNEQFF. CDR3 sequence (DNA): TGTGCCACCAGTGAATGGTTTAGCGGGGGCTCCTACAATGAGCAGTTCTTC.

The chain employs TRBV2 and TRBJ2-2; TRBD2 aligns across 14 bases. V was clipped by 9 bases and J by 5 bases; unmatched bases: 8. The CDR3 length is 16 residues. Germline CDR1 and CDR2: SNHLY and FYNNEI. The CDR3 DNA is TGTGCCAGTGGACTAGCGGGAGGAGGGTCGACCGGGGAGCTGTTTTTT. It codes for CASGLAGGGSTGELFF.

The genes are TRBV7-3 and TRBJ2-5; TRBD1 might be the D (6 bases). Trimming removed 5 bases at V and 5 bases at J, with 12 bases between. Germline V CDR1 and CDR2: SGHTA, FQGTGA. The CDR3 is made up of 13 amino acids. This chain's CDR3 is CASSANDRETQYF. Here the CDR3 DNA reads TGTGCCAGCAGCGCAAACGACAGGGAGACCCAGTACTTC. Full variable domain (outside the CDR3, taken from reference TRBV7-3 and TRBJ2-5): GAGVSQTPSNKVTEKGKYVELRCDPISGHTALYWYRQSLGQGPEFLIYFQGTGAADDSGLPNDRFFAVRPEGSVSTLKIQRTERGDSAVYLCASSANDRETQYFGPGTRLLVL.

The rearrangement links TRBV18 to TRBJ2-7; 10 bases are a match to TRBD1. V gave up 4 bases and J gave up 3 bases; unmatched junction bases: 3. The V gene's germline CDR1 is KGHSH and CDR2 LQKENI. CDR3 length: 14 amino acids. The CDR3 sequence is CASSRQGADYEQYF. Here the CDR3 DNA reads TGTGCCAGCTCACGACAGGGGGCGGACTACGAGCAGTACTTC.

The rearrangement joins TRBV7-9 to TRBJ2-5; TRBD2 matches at 14 bases. The CDR3 contains 17 residues. Per the germline V gene, CDR1 is SEHNR and CDR2 is FQNEAQ (reference sequence). V gave up 5 bases and J gave up 3 bases; unmatched junction bases: 8. CDR3 bases: TGTGCCAGCAGCCACGGGACTAGCGGGAGTAGGAAAGAGACCCAGTACTTC. Translation: CASSHGTSGSRKETQYF.

V is TRBV7-8 and J is TRBJ1-5; 10 nucleotides align to TRBD1. Per germline, CDR1 SGHVS and CDR2 FQNEAQ. V lost 5 bases to trimming and J lost 0 bases; unmatched junction nucleotides: 10. The CDR3 loop spans 18 amino acids. The CDR3 spells CASSPRDRGPYSNQPQHF. For the CDR3, the DNA is TGTGCCAGCAGCCCGAGGGACAGGGGTCCTTATAGCAATCAGCCCCAGCATTTT. The full variable domain, completed using reference TRBV7-8 and TRBJ1-5, is GAGVSQSPRYKVAKRGQDVALRCDPISGHVSLFWYQQALGQGPEFLTYFQNEAQLDKSGLPSDRFFAERPEGSVSTLKIQRTQQEDSAVYLCASSPRDRGPYSNQPQHFGDGTRLSIL.

The J gene is TRBJ2-2, the V gene TRBV9; 11 bases match TRBD2. Germline trimming cut 0 bases from V and 4 bases from J; bases unmatched to any gene: 2. The CDR3 is made up of 16 amino acids. Germline V CDR1 and CDR2: SGDLS, YYNGEE. The CDR3 DNA sequence: TGTGCCAGCAGCGTAGGACTAGCGGGGCTCACCGGGGAGCTGTTTTTT. Protein sequence: CASSVGLAGLTGELFF.

The chain has TRBV27 and TRBJ2-1; 8 positions agree with TRBD2. Losses at the gene ends were 5 bases for V and 8 bases for J; bases not matched to a gene: 11. The V gene's germline CDR1 is MNHEY and CDR2 SMNVEV (reference sequence). This CDR3 is 15 amino acids long. In DNA, the CDR3 is TGTGCCAGCAGTGGCCGGAGCGGGAGCATGGATGAGCAGTTCTTC. Amino acid sequence: CASSGRSGSMDEQFF.

The V call is TRBV10-1, the J call TRBJ2-7; TRBD1 agrees at 11 bases. Germline trimming cut 6 bases from V and 3 bases from J; bases unmatched to any gene: 4. The germline CDR1 and CDR2 sequences are WNHNN and SYGVQD (reference sequence). CDR3 length: 14 residues. CDR3 residues: CASRGTGGNYEQYV. The CDR3 DNA follows: TGCGCCAGCAGGGGGACAGGGGGAAACTACGAGCAGTACGTC.

This chain connects TRBV2 to TRBJ2-1; TRBD1 matches at 10 bases. The CDR3 covers 17 residues. Trimming at V came to 5 bases and at J to 9 bases, leaving 16 bases not matched to a gene. Germline loops: CDR1 SNHLY, CDR2 FYNNEI. The CDR3 coding sequence is TGTGCCAGCAGTCTAAAGACGTCGGGACAGGGGCGCCGTGAGCAGTTCTTC. This encodes CASSLKTSGQGRREQFF.

This clone was found a few times. The V call is TRBV5-1, the J call TRBJ2-5; TRBD2 matches 11 bases. Germline V CDR1 and CDR2: SGHRS, YFSETQ. Trimming at V came to 4 bases and at J to 3 bases, leaving 11 bases not matched to a gene. The CDR3 is 17 amino acids. Written as DNA, the CDR3 is TGCGCCAGCAGCGCAATTCCGGGACTAGCGGTAGAAGAGACCCAGTACTTC. This sequence encodes CASSAIPGLAVEETQYF. Filled out from reference TRBV5-1 and TRBJ2-5, the complete variable domain reads KAGVTQTPRYLIKTRGQQVTLSCSPISGHRSVSWYQQTPGQGLQFLFEYFSETQRNKGNFPGRFSGRQFSNSRSEMNVSTLELGDSALYLCASSAIPGLAVEETQYFGPGTRLLVL.

The gene calls are TRBV5-8 and TRBJ2-5; 7 bases align to TRBD2. The CDR3 has 14 residues. Trimming at V came to 2 bases and at J to 4 bases, leaving 5 bases not matched to a gene. CDR1 and CDR2 from the germline V gene are SGHTS and YDEGEE. The CDR3 DNA reads as TGTGCCAGCAGCTTTGGGCTAGCGGTAGAGACCCAGTACTTC. Its translation is CASSFGLAVETQYF.

This chain uses TRBV20-1 with TRBJ1-2, with TRBD1 matching over 8 bases. Looked up from germline, CDR1 is DFQATT and CDR2 is SNEGSKA (reference sequence). The CDR3 length is 16 residues. V lost 3 bases and J lost 4; bases outside the gene matches: 13. CDR3 sequence reads: CSASGQGALPLYGYTF. DNA for the CDR3: TGCAGTGCTAGTGGGCAGGGGGCCTTACCGCTCTATGGCTACACCTTC.

This chain uses TRBV12-5 with TRBJ2-1; the match to TRBD2 covers 11 bases. Germline CDR1 LGHNT, CDR2 FRNRAP. The CDR3 length is 18 residues. V lost 2 bases and J lost 0; bases outside the gene matches: 6. The CDR3 nucleotides read TGTGCTAGTGGTTTGTGGGCTAGCGGGAGGTCCTCCTACAATGAGCAGTTCTTC. Amino acid sequence: CASGLWASGRSSYNEQFF.

This clone was picked up a small number of times. This rearrangement joins TRBV2 to TRBJ2-7; D might be TRBD2 (5 bases). CDR1 SNHLY and CDR2 FYNNEI come from the germline V gene. Trimming removed 4 bases from V and 3 bases from J, with 7 bases in between. The CDR3 totals 12 residues. CDR3 sequence (DNA): TGTGCCAGCAGTGTCCGGGGCTACGAGCAGTACGTC. Its translation: CASSVRGYEQYV.

The chain uses TRBV7-9 and TRBJ2-7; D is unclear. Trimming pared 4 bases from V and 3 bases from J, leaving 10 bases between. The CDR3 extends over 13 amino acids. Germline CDR1 reads SEHNR; CDR2 reads FQNEAQ (reference sequence). The CDR3 reads CASSSPPGYEQYF. The CDR3 region has the DNA TGTGCCAGCAGCTCCCCCCCGGGCTACGAGCAGTACTTC. The whole variable domain, remainder taken from reference TRBV7-9 and TRBJ2-7, is DTGVSQNPRHKITKRGQNVTFRCDPISEHNRLYWYRQTLGQGPEFLTYFQNEAQLEKSRLLSDRFSAERPKGSFSTLEIQRTEQGDSAMYLCASSSPPGYEQYFGPGTRLTVT.

This clone was seen just once. The genes are TRBV7-9 and TRBJ2-6, with 8 bases fitting TRBD2. The CDR3 loop spans 19 amino acids. The germline V gene encodes CDR1 SEHNR and CDR2 FQNEAQ (reference sequence). Trimming took 1 base from V and 2 from J; bases not matched to a gene: 10. The CDR3, as DNA: TGTGCCAGCAGCTTAGTCGAGCAGCGGGAGCTTCCTGGGGCCAACGTCCTGACTTTC. Its translation: CASSLVEQRELPGANVLTF.

The gene calls are TRBV27 and TRBJ2-2; possible D gene TRBD2, 6 bases. CDR1 is MNHEY and CDR2 is SMNVEV in the germline V gene (reference sequence). Trimming left V 6 bases short and J 1 base short, with 12 bases between. The CDR3 runs 15 residues. CDR3 amino acids: CASSPGTLNTGELFF. The CDR3 region has the DNA TGTGCCAGCAGCCCCGGGACTCTGAACACCGGGGAGCTGTTTTTT.

This chain links TRBV7-9 with TRBJ2-3, with D possibly TRBD1 on 5 matching bases. V lost 7 bases to trimming and J lost 6 bases, with 11 bases between them. CDR3 size: 12 residues. Germline V gives CDR1 SEHNR, CDR2 FQNEAQ (reference sequence). In DNA form, the CDR3 reads TGTGCCAGCATTAAAGGGGCGGATACGCAGTATTTT. Protein product: CASIKGADTQYF. The full variable domain, its missing parts supplied by reference TRBV7-9 and TRBJ2-3, is DTGVSQNPRHKITKRGQNVTFRCDPISEHNRLYWYRQTLGQGPEFLTYFQNEAQLEKSRLLSDRFSAERPKGSFSTLEIQRTEQGDSAMYLCASIKGADTQYFGPGTRLTVL.

The CDR3 loop reads CASSSGGVGNTGELFF. CDR3 nucleotide sequence: TGTGCCAGCAGCTCCGGGGGAGTCGGGAACACCGGGGAGCTGTTTTTT. The genes are TRBV7-8 and TRBJ2-2; D is possibly TRBD2 (6 bases). The V end was cut by 4 bases, the J end by 1 base, with 13 bases between. The CDR3 spans 16 residues. The germline V gene encodes CDR1 SGHVS and CDR2 FQNEAQ.

CDR3 bases: TGTGCCAGCAGTTTACCCTTTCTTCGGTCCTACGAGCAGTACTTC. This gives the protein CASSLPFLRSYEQYF. V is TRBV28 and J is TRBJ2-7, with unresolved D. This CDR3 has 15 residues. The germline V gene has CDR1 MDHEN and CDR2 SYDVKM. V was clipped by 2 bases and J by 1 base, with 12 bases between them.